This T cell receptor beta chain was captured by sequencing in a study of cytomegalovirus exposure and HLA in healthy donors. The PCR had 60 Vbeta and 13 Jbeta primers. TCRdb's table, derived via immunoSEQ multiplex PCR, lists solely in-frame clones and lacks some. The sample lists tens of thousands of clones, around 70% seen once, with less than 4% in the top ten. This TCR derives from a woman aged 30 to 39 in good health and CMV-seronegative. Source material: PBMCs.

CDR3 DNA sequence: TGCGCCAGCAGCTGGGAGGGACAGGGGAATTCACCCCTCCACTTT. Residues: CASSWEGQGNSPLHF. The chain uses TRBV5-1 and TRBJ1-6, with 10 bases fitting TRBD1. This CDR3 comprises 15 residues. J lost 7 bases, V lost 3 bases, and 4 bases had no gene match. CDR1 SGHRS and CDR2 YFSETQ come from the germline V gene.